The clone carrying this T cell receptor (beta chain) was detected only a few times. Unique molecular identifiers were built into the TCRbeta library. TCRdb recomputed calls from the PCR reads with MiXCR, one row per CDR3 protein. The sample consists of about 98,000 distinct CDR3 sequences, over 6% of them appearing once. This record comes from a study of T-cell reconstitution after alpha-beta-depleted transplantation in children. The specimen comprised PBMCs, sampled before TCRalphabeta/CD19-depleted stem cell transplant. The TCR originated in a boy younger than 10 with acute lymphoblastic leukemia, due to receive a stem cell transplant.

CDR3 sequence reads: CSARDEGPGTYEQYF. The CDR3 DNA is TGCAGTGCTAGAGATGAGGGGCCAGGGACCTACGAGCAGTACTTC. The genes are TRBV20-1 and TRBJ2-7; D tentatively reads TRBD1 or TRBD2 (5 bases each). Germline V lookup: CDR1 DFQATT, CDR2 SNEGSKA (reference sequence). The V end lost 0 bases, the J end lost 2 bases, and 14 bases lay between the germline ends. CDR3 length equals 15 residues.